A single sample is the source of the 19 T cell receptor beta chains below, sequenced in a study of blood T cell repertoires in COVID-19. Using immunoSEQ multiplex PCR, the repertoire was profiled, and TCRdb retains in-frame clones only, with some absent. The table has 160,000 or so clones, roughly 90% seen once; the top ten hold around 17%. Sample: peripheral blood. Source of these receptors: a man aged 60-69 years with active or convalescent COVID-19.

The V and J genes are TRBV5-4 and TRBJ2-5; TRBD2 agrees at 9 bases. The CDR3 runs 15 residues. Germline V lookup: CDR1 SGHNT, CDR2 YYREEE (reference sequence). Trimming cost V 2 bases and J 2 bases; bases outside gene matches: 4. CDR3 DNA sequence: TGTGCCAGCAGCTTACCAGCGGGGGGACAAGAGACCCAGTACTTC. Residues: CASSLPAGGQETQYF.

The V gene is TRBV7-6, the J gene TRBJ2-1; maybe TRBD1 (7 bases). Per germline, CDR1 SGHVS and CDR2 FNYEAQ. Trimming shortened V by 4 bases and J by 6 bases, and 16 bases separated the two germline ends. There are 15 residues in the CDR3. Here the CDR3 DNA reads TGTGCCAGCAGCTCCAGCCAGGGGGGTATCAATGAGCAGTTCTTC. Translation gives CASSSSQGGINEQFF.

The gene calls are TRBV7-7 and TRBJ2-5; D is undetermined. Germline V gene data show CDR1 as SSHAT and CDR2 as FNYEAQ (reference sequence). The ends were cut back, 4 bases at V and 1 base at J, with 13 bases in the middle. The CDR3 totals 15 residues. The CDR3, as DNA: TGTGCCAGCAGCTCGAACCTCCGGTTCCAAGAGACCCAGTACTTC. Translated, it gives CASSSNLRFQETQYF.

The V and J genes are TRBV27 and TRBJ1-1; perhaps TRBD1 as D (5 bases). Germline values: CDR1 MNHEY, CDR2 SMNVEV (reference sequence). V lost 3 bases and J lost 5, with 13 bases in between. The CDR3 loop spans 14 amino acids. CDR3 sequence (DNA): TGTGCCAGCAGTTTCAGGGCCGGGGGGACTGAAGCTTTCTTT. It is translated as CASSFRAGGTEAFF.

The chain couples TRBV28 to TRBJ1-2, with a tentative D call TRBD1 (6 bases). V dropped 2 bases and J dropped 4 bases, with 11 bases sitting between them. Germline V lookup: CDR1 MDHEN, CDR2 SYDVKM. CDR3 length: 14 residues. The CDR3 sequence: CASSLADSSYGYTF. In DNA, the CDR3 is TGTGCCAGCAGTTTAGCGGACAGTTCCTATGGCTACACCTTC.

The chain combines TRBV2 with TRBJ1-6; 9 positions match TRBD1. There are 12 residues in the CDR3. V shed 6 bases and J 15 bases; nucleotides not matched to a gene: 6. CDR1 and CDR2 from the germline V gene are SNHLY and FYNNEI. CDR3 protein: CASSGQGSLLHF. The CDR3 bases are TGTGCCAGCAGCGGACAGGGGTCTCTCCTCCACTTT. The whole variable domain, filled in from reference TRBV2 and TRBJ1-6, reads EPEVTQTPSHQVTQMGQEVILRCVPISNHLYFYWYRQILGQKVEFLVSFYNNEISEKSEIFDDQFSVERPDGSNFTLKIRSTKLEDSAMYFCASSGQGSLLHFGNGTRLTVT.

The chain joins TRBV10-3 to TRBJ2-7; 9 positions match TRBD1. The germline CDR1 and CDR2 sequences are ENHRY and SYGVKD. The CDR3 has 16 residues. V was pared by 10 bases and J by 1 base, with 14 bases of the junction left unmatched. The CDR3 DNA reads as TGTGCCACCCACAACGCCCGGGACAGGGATTCCTACGAGCAGTACTTC. Protein: CATHNARDRDSYEQYF.

This chain links TRBV7-9 with TRBJ2-7, with D unclear. V gave up 2 bases and J gave up 0 bases, with 8 bases separating them. The CDR3 length is 14 residues. The germline CDR1 and CDR2 sequences are SEHNR and FQNEAQ (reference sequence). Here the CDR3 reads CASSLRQNSYEQYF. The CDR3 DNA sequence: TGTGCCAGCAGCTTACGTCAGAACTCCTACGAGCAGTACTTC.

V gene TRBV6-5 combines with J gene TRBJ1-2, with 8 nucleotides matching TRBD1. The junction had 2 bases not matched to a gene; V was cut back by 4 bases and J by 4 bases. Germline V gives CDR1 MNHEY, CDR2 SVGAGI. The length of the CDR3 is 13 residues. Here the CDR3 DNA reads TGTGCCAGCAGTTTCGACAGGGGCTATGGCTACACCTTC. Translated: CASSFDRGYGYTF.

V and J are TRBV3-1 (or the pseudogene TRBV3-2) and TRBJ2-1; 10 nucleotides match TRBD2. J gave up 6 bases and V 3 bases, and 5 bases lay outside the gene matches. Germline CDR1 reads LGHDT; CDR2 reads YNNKEL (reference sequence). The CDR3 extends over 15 amino acids. This CDR3 reads CASSHGLADLNEQFF. DNA of the CDR3: TGTGCCAGCAGCCACGGACTAGCGGATCTCAATGAGCAGTTCTTC.

V is TRBV11-2 and J is TRBJ1-3; the D is unclear. V lost 1 base and J 1 base, leaving 11 bases between the germline ends. Germline CDR1 and CDR2: SGHAT and FQNNGV. CDR3 size: 16 residues. The DNA for the CDR3 is TGTGCCAGCAGCTTAGCCTCGCGGGTATCTGGAAACACCATATATTTT. Amino acids: CASSLASRVSGNTIYF. The full variable domain, completed using reference TRBV11-2 and TRBJ1-3, is EAGVAQSPRYKIIEKRQSVAFWCNPISGHATLYWYQQILGQGPKLLIQFQNNGVVDDSQLPKDRFSAERLKGVDSTLKIQPAKLEDSAVYLCASSLASRVSGNTIYFGEGSWLTVV.

CDR3 DNA: TGTGCCAGCAGTGACACGGTCCTAGGGGGTCGCACTGAAGCTTTCTTT. Protein product: CASSDTVLGGRTEAFF. The chain recombines TRBV6-1 with TRBJ1-1, with D perhaps matching TRBD1 (6 bases). Germline assignment: CDR1 MNHNS and CDR2 SASEGT. This CDR3 comprises 16 residues. V gave up 3 bases and J gave up 4 bases, with 18 bases separating them.

The chain couples TRBV5-1 to TRBJ1-4, with a weak D call TRBD1 (5 bases). The CDR3 is 16 residues long. V dropped 4 bases and J dropped 8 bases, with 21 bases sitting between them. Germline CDR1 is SGHRS and CDR2 is YFSETQ. DNA of the CDR3: TGCGCCAGCAGCCCCCGGGCCGGGGGGAGTGTCGAAAAACTGTTTTTT. Translation: CASSPRAGGSVEKLFF.

The CDR3 coding sequence is TGCGCCAGCAGCCTCGGGACAATCGGCTCTGGAAACACCATATATTTT. Translation gives CASSLGTIGSGNTIYF. The chain uses TRBV5-1 and TRBJ1-3; tentatively, D is TRBD1 (6 bases). Trimming took 4 bases from V and 0 from J, leaving 14 bases between them. The CDR3 is made up of 16 amino acids. Germline CDR1 reads SGHRS; CDR2 reads YFSETQ.

The sample holds one count of this clone. The chain joins TRBV18 to TRBJ2-7, with D tentatively TRBD1 (6 bases). Germline-derived CDR1 and CDR2 are KGHSH and LQKENI. V lost 4 bases to trimming and J lost 5 bases, with 15 bases between them. This CDR3 has 14 residues. The CDR3 region is CASSLLDRTHEQYF. The CDR3, as DNA: TGTGCCAGCTCACTACTTGACAGGACCCACGAGCAGTACTTC.

This clone was recorded once. The chain combines TRBV2 with TRBJ2-1; D may be TRBD1 (5 bases). Trimming removed 4 bases at V and 12 bases at J, with 13 bases between. The CDR3 contains 12 residues. Germline V gene sequence: CDR1 SNHLY, CDR2 FYNNEI. CDR3 region: CASSGTRVAQFF. Here the CDR3 DNA reads TGTGCCAGCAGTGGCACCAGGGTGGCGCAGTTCTTC.

This sequence joins TRBV27 and TRBJ1-1; D unresolved. The germline CDR1 and CDR2 sequences are MNHEY and SMNVEV (reference sequence). The CDR3 sequence is 13 residues long. V was pared by 6 bases and J by 5 bases, with 13 bases between. The CDR3 bases are TGTGCCAGCAGCGGGTTCTTTGGTACTGAAGCTTTCTTT. The encoded protein is CASSGFFGTEAFF.

This clone was counted once. The V call is TRBV28, the J call TRBJ2-2, with D perhaps TRBD2 (5 bases). This CDR3 spans 13 amino acids. CDR1 MDHEN and CDR2 SYDVKM come from the germline V gene. V was shortened by 5 bases and J by 8 bases, with 12 bases between the two germline ends. CDR3 loop: CASSTGNRGELFF. The CDR3 coding sequence is TGTGCCAGCAGTACCGGGAACCGAGGGGAGCTGTTTTTT.

V and J are TRBV24-1 and TRBJ2-1; 11 bases are a match to TRBD2. V was clipped by 5 bases and J by 4 bases; unmatched bases: 12. The CDR3 covers 18 residues. Germline CDR1 reads KGHDR; CDR2 reads SFDVKD. As DNA, the CDR3 is TGTGCCACCAGTGGGAGACTAGCGGGGACCTTAGCTTACAATGAGCAGTTCTTC. This gives the protein CATSGRLAGTLAYNEQFF.